The clone carrying this T cell receptor (beta chain) was counted between two and nine times. The data derive from a study of blood T cell repertoires in COVID-19. In the study overall: The United States, Italy and Spain provided the acute and convalescent COVID-19 samples. The analysed material was cDNA or gDNA that came from T cells, B-cell-depleted T cells, or PBMCs.

Between the trimmed V and J ends, which lost 0 bases and 1 base, there was a span of 9 bases. The CDR3 runs 15 residues. Germline CDR1 is SGHRS and CDR2 is YFSETQ. Seattle's cohort entered during active infection and was followed longitudinally. The protocol was immunoSEQ multiplex PCR, while the TCRdb copy is restricted to in-frame clones and leaves out a portion. The repertoire holds 170,000 or so clones, with around four fifths as singletons. The clonotype was recovered from a woman between 40 and 50 years old with COVID-19, enrolled during active disease. The sample taken for sequencing was peripheral blood. The rearrangement uses TRBV5-1 and TRBJ2-3; D not certain. This CDR3 reads CASSLASSGTDTQYF. The CDR3 bases are TGCGCCAGCAGCTTGGCCTCAAGCGGCACAGATACGCAGTATTTT.